Listed below are T cell receptor beta chains from one sample, sequenced in a study of regulatory T cells in long-lasting Graves disease. TCRdb called the multiplex PCR reads again in MiXCR, with one record for every CDR3 protein. Of about 430,000 distinct CDR3 sequences listed, 20% to 25% are singletons. The sequencing used peripheral blood mononuclear cells (PBMCs), collected when the disease was refractory, from a patient treated with antithyroid drugs. These receptors originate from a female donor with Graves disease. Each CDR3 is given with its conserved first and last residue.

>TRBV6-2/TRBV6-3|TRBJ1-6
CASSSWASPLHF
>TRBV27|TRBJ1-6
CASRGDRGLSSGSPLHF
>TRBV5-1|TRBJ2-2
CASSLEVAGDRTGELFF
>TRBV12-3/TRBV12-4|TRBJ2-5
CASSLGTSGSIGETQYF
>TRBV29-1|TRBJ1-1
CSVEQGQNTEAFF
>TRBV7-2|TRBJ2-3
CASSSSTSGRVTDTQYF
>TRBV7-3|TRBJ2-3
CASSPKRAGAADTQYF
>TRBV29-1|TRBJ2-1
CTVGGGSYNEQFF
>TRBV27|TRBJ2-7
CASSLGLAGGRSYEQYF
>TRBV7-9|TRBJ2-1
CASSLTAGGYNEQFF
>TRBV20-1|TRBJ1-1
CSARANTEAFF
>TRBV6-4|TRBJ1-6
CASSYTGQPDSPLHF
>TRBV6-1|TRBJ2-7
CASSDRSLSYEQYF
>TRBV6-1|TRBJ2-5
CASNPEAQFLKETQYF
>TRBV28|TRBJ2-5
CASSFTQQTQQETQYF
>TRBV28|TRBJ2-3
CASSLPPSKLAGPREDYF
>TRBV6-1|TRBJ1-6
CASSRDTNNSPLHF
>TRBV11-2|TRBJ1-6
CASQTLRANSPLHF
>TRBV28|TRBJ2-5
CASSPEQGWETQYF
>TRBV6-9|TRBJ1-5
CASSRQPDQPQHF
>TRBV6-2/TRBV6-3|TRBJ1-5
CASSYRGNNQPQHF
>TRBV20-1|TRBJ2-1
CSARWGLAGEQFF
>TRBV29-1|TRBJ2-5
CSAGRGGSETQYF
>TRBV4-1|TRBJ1-4
CASSLRGGSANEKLFF
>TRBV11-2|TRBJ1-6
CASSSPGQDNSPLHF
>TRBV28|TRBJ2-7
CASSSHAGAIIAEQYF
>TRBV7-9|TRBJ1-1
CASSTSWNGGTEAFF
>TRBV28|TRBJ1-2
CASSLGVLDGYTF